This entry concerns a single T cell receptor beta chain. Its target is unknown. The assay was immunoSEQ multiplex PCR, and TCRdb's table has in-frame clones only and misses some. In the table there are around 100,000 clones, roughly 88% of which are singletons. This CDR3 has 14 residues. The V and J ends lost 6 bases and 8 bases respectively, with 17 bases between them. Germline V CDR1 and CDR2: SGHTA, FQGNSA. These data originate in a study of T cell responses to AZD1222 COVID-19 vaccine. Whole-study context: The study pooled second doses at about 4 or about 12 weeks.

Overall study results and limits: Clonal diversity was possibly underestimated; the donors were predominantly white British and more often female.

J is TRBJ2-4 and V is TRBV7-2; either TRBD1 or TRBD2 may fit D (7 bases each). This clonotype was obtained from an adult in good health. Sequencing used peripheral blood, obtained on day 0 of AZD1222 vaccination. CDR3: CASSLTGAGDIQYF. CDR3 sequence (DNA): TGTGCCAGCAGTCTCACAGGGGCGGGGGACATTCAGTACTTC.